These T cell receptor beta chains were read from a single sample in a study of T cells in localized non-small cell lung cancer. Here immunoSEQ multiplex PCR was the method, and the copy in TCRdb shows in-frame clones only, minus some. This table holds 21,000 or so clones, more than 75% found once. This specimen consisted of PBMCs, obtained before any cancer treatment. The receptors shown here come from a woman aged 40-69 years with stage II squamous cell lung carcinoma. Each CDR3 is given with its conserved first and last residue. D genes are given only for firm matches. Clone size is stated in some rows and not others, as once, few, many or a class when expanded.

d_gene,v_gene,j_gene,abundance,CDR3aa,CDR3nt
NA,TRBV4-1,TRBJ1-1,few,CASSRDILMNTEAFF,TGCGCCAGCAGCCGGGACATCCTAATGAACACTGAAGCTTTCTTT
NA,TRBV4-1,TRBJ1-3,NA,CASSQDPPTRGNTIYF,TGCGCCAGCAGCCAAGATCCCCCTACGAGGGGAAACACCATATATTTT
TRBD1,TRBV28,TRBJ1-3,NA,CASSSPAGGFGNTIYF,TGTGCCAGCAGTTCGCCCGCAGGGGGATTTGGAAACACCATATATTTT
NA,TRBV7-3,TRBJ1-1,NA,CASSSGGWNTEAFF,TGTGCCAGCAGCTCCGGGGGTTGGAACACTGAAGCTTTCTTT
TRBD1,TRBV15,TRBJ1-2,NA,CATSTSRGGDGYTF,TGTGCCACCAGCACCTCCAGGGGGGGCGATGGCTACACCTTC
NA,TRBV7-2,TRBJ2-7,NA,CASSLSRGPGEQYF,TGTGCCAGCAGCTTGAGCAGGGGACCAGGCGAGCAGTACTTC
TRBD1,TRBV9,TRBJ1-3,NA,CASSLGGAGNTIYF,TGTGCCAGCAGCTTAGGGGGCGCCGGAAACACCATATATTTT
NA,TRBV6-5,TRBJ2-3,NA,CASGAGSTDTQYF,TGTGCCAGTGGCGCCGGCAGCACAGATACGCAGTATTTT
NA,TRBV5-1,TRBJ2-7,NA,CASSLQEAFPYEQYF,TGCGCCAGCAGCTTGCAGGAAGCGTTTCCCTACGAGCAGTACTTC
TRBD1,TRBV6-5,TRBJ2-7,NA,CASSYTIQGQGEQYF,TGTGCCAGCAGTTACACTATACAGGGGCAGGGCGAGCAGTACTTC
NA,TRBV28,TRBJ2-4,NA,CASLGGGVGNIQYF,TGTGCCAGCCTTGGGGGGGGCGTTGGAAACATTCAGTACTTC
NA,TRBV28,TRBJ2-7,few,CASSLSPAGGLRNEQYF,TGTGCCAGCAGTTTATCCCCCGCAGGGGGGTTGAGAAACGAGCAGTACTTC
NA,TRBV7-2,TRBJ1-1,NA,CASSLRQATTGAFF,TGTGCCAGCAGCTTAAGACAGGCGACCACTGGAGCTTTCTTT
TRBD1,TRBV28,TRBJ1-1,once,CASRPGQTNTEAFF,TGTGCCAGCAGGCCGGGACAGACAAACACTGAAGCTTTCTTT
NA,TRBV11-2,TRBJ2-1,NA,CASSHASGSLYNEQFF,TGTGCCAGCAGCCACGCGTCGGGATCGCTCTACAATGAGCAGTTCTTC
NA,TRBV11-2,TRBJ2-3,NA,CASSLEGARGGRTQYF,TGTGCCAGCAGCTTAGAGGGCGCGAGGGGTGGGCGTACGCAGTATTTT
NA,TRBV30,TRBJ1-3,NA,CAWSVQRSSGNTIYF,TGTGCCTGGAGTGTACAGAGATCCTCTGGAAACACCATATATTTT
NA,TRBV18,TRBJ1-1,NA,CASSPPNRAEAFF,TGTGCCAGCTCACCACCGAACAGGGCAGAAGCTTTCTTT
NA,TRBV5-5,TRBJ1-2,NA,CASSLGTANYGYTF,TGTGCCAGCAGCTTGGGAACAGCCAACTATGGCTACACCTTC
NA,TRBV11-3,TRBJ2-1,once,CASSLFGMGVEQFF,TGTGCCAGCAGCTTATTCGGGATGGGTGTTGAGCAGTTCTTC
NA,TRBV5-1,TRBJ2-1,NA,CASSTYSGPTDEQFF,TGCGCCAGCAGCACCTATAGCGGTCCCACCGATGAGCAGTTCTTC
TRBD2,TRBV7-2,TRBJ2-3,NA,CASSTGLAATTDTQYF,TGTGCCAGCAGCACGGGACTAGCGGCGACGACAGATACGCAGTATTTT
TRBD1,TRBV2,TRBJ1-2,NA,CASSETGTYGYTF,TGTGCCAGCAGTGAGACAGGGACGTATGGCTACACCTTC
NA,TRBV9,TRBJ2-1,NA,CASSVGLFPNNEQFF,TGTGCCAGCAGCGTAGGCCTATTCCCCAACAATGAGCAGTTCTTC
NA,TRBV23-1,TRBJ1-5,NA,CASSREDSKRSNQPQHF,TGCGCCAGCAGTCGAGAGGACAGCAAACGTAGCAATCAGCCCCAGCATTTT
NA,TRBV11-3,TRBJ2-7,NA,CASSLGLSNEQYF,TGTGCCAGCAGCTTAGGGCTCTCAAACGAGCAGTACTTC
NA,TRBV13,TRBJ1-2,NA,CASNFGGAGGYTF,TGTGCCAGCAACTTTGGGGGGGCTGGTGGCTACACCTTC